The 7 T cell receptor beta chains below come from one sample, sequenced in a study of CD8 T cells in ankylosing spondylitis. TCRdb analysed the 5' RACE reads with MiXCR anew, one entry per CDR3 protein. The data show some 250,000 distinct CDR3 sequences, less than 10% seen once. Sequencing used blood, either unsorted or a sorted T cell fraction (not recorded which). Every receptor here comes from a male donor with ankylosing spondylitis or in good health (not recorded which).

This clonotype was detected many times. The rearrangement links TRBV20-1 to TRBJ1-2; the D gene is possibly TRBD1 (6 bases). Germline V gene data show CDR1 as DFQATT and CDR2 as SNEGSKA (reference sequence). V lost 3 bases, J lost 6 bases, and 11 bases lay in between. The CDR3 totals 12 residues. CDR3 coding DNA: TGCAGTGCTAGGACAGGTGGCAATGGCTACACCTTC. It translates to CSARTGGNGYTF.

This clonotype came up many times. The chain is built from TRBV11-3 and TRBJ2-2; TRBD1 might be the D (6 bases). V lost 4 bases and J 1 base, leaving 10 bases between the germline ends. Germline V gene data show CDR1 as SGHNT and CDR2 as YENEEA. This CDR3 region has 15 residues. In nucleotides, the CDR3 is TGTGCCAGCAGCTCAGGGGTCGTGAACACCGGGGAGCTGTTTTTT. This encodes CASSSGVVNTGELFF.

This clonotype has at least ten counts. The chain joins TRBV25-1 to TRBJ2-7, with a weak D call TRBD2 (6 bases). The V gene lost 4 bases and the J gene lost 0 bases, with 13 bases spanning the gap. From germline, CDR1 is MGHDK and CDR2 SYGVNS. This CDR3 has 15 residues. DNA of the CDR3: TGTGCCAGCAGTGGACCCGGGACTCACTCCTACGAGCAGTACTTC. Encoded protein: CASSGPGTHSYEQYF.

In this sample, this clonotype turned up many times. As DNA, the CDR3 is TGTGCCAGCAGCGTAGATACAACAGGATCTGAAGCTTTCTTT. Amino acids: CASSVDTTGSEAFF. The chain joins TRBV9 to TRBJ1-1, with a possible D match to TRBD1 (5 bases). Germline CDR1 reads SGDLS; CDR2 reads YYNGEE. The V end was cut by 0 bases, the J end by 6 bases, with 12 bases between. The CDR3 length is 14 residues.

The V gene is TRBV7-2, the J gene TRBJ2-3; the D gene could be TRBD1 or TRBD2 (5 bases each). Germline V gene lookup returns CDR1 SGHTA and CDR2 FQGNSA. This CDR3 spans 12 amino acids. V was shortened by 6 bases and J by 4 bases, with 8 bases between the two germline ends. The CDR3 here is CASRRDADTQYF. The CDR3 bases are TGTGCCAGCAGACGGGACGCAGATACGCAGTATTTT.

The chain links TRBV20-1 to TRBJ2-5; no clear D. In germline, CDR1 is DFQATT, CDR2 SNEGSKA (reference sequence). V dropped 3 bases and J dropped 3 bases, with 11 bases sitting between them. The CDR3 consists of 13 residues. The CDR3 coding sequence is TGCAGTGCTAGTCCCCCGCAGAAAGAGACCCAGTACTTC. Protein: CSASPPQKETQYF.

At least ten counts were recorded for this clonotype. The chain employs TRBV29-1 and TRBJ1-2; 8 nucleotides agree with TRBD1. Germline lookup yields CDR1 SQVTM and CDR2 ANQGSEA. This CDR3 is built from 11 residues. V shed 6 bases and J 8 bases; nucleotides not matched to a gene: 5. DNA of the CDR3: TGCAGCGTGACAGGGGTGGGAGGCTACACCTTC. Protein product: CSVTGVGGYTF.